The clone carrying this TCR beta chain showed up just a few times. These data are taken from a study of cytotoxic CD8 clonotypes in ibrutinib-treated CLL. The repertoire was sequenced with immunoSEQ multiplex PCR; TCRdb's copy has only in-frame clones and lacks some. The table has approximately 16,000 clones, 55% to 70% seen once. Sequencing used PBMCs, obtained before ibrutinib treatment. This receptor was obtained from a human donor with chronic lymphocytic leukemia.

This CDR3 is CASSEWVGVGVTQYF. CDR3 nucleotide sequence: TGTGCCAGCAGCGAGTGGGTGGGAGTGGGCGTGACCCAGTACTTC. This chain uses TRBV7-9 with TRBJ2-5; possible D gene TRBD2, 5 bases. Germline CDR1 and CDR2: SEHNR and FQNEAQ (reference sequence). There are 15 residues in the CDR3. V lost 5 bases and J lost 7, with 20 bases in between.